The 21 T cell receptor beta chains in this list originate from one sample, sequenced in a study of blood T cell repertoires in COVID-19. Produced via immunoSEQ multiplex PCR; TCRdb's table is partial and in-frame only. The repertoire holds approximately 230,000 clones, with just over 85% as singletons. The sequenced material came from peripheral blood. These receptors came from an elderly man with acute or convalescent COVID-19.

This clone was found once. This CDR3 is CASSFGGQETQYF. As DNA, the CDR3 is TGTGCCAGTAGTTTTGGAGGGCAAGAGACCCAGTACTTC. The chain joins TRBV19 to TRBJ2-5; the D gene is possibly TRBD2 (6 bases). The CDR3 sequence is 13 residues long. Germline loops: CDR1 LNHDA, CDR2 SQIVND (reference sequence). V shed 5 bases and J shed 2 bases, with 9 bases lying between them.

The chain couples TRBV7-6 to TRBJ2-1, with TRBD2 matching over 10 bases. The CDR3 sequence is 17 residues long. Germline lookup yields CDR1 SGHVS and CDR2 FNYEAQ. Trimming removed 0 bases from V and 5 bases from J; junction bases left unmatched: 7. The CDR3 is CASSLATPGLANNEQFF. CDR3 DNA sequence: TGTGCCAGCAGCTTAGCTACCCCGGGACTAGCGAACAATGAGCAGTTCTTC.

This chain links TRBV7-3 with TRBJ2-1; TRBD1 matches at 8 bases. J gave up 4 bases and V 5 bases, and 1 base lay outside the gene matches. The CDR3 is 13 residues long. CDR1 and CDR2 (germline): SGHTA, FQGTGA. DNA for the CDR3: TGTGCCAGCAGCCAGGGGGCGTACAATGAGCAGTTCTTC. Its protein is CASSQGAYNEQFF.

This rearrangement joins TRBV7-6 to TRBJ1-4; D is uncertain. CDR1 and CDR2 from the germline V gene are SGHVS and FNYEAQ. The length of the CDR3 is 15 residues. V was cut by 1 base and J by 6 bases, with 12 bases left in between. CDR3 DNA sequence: TGTGCCAGCAGCTTAGAACCAGCCGGGGATGAAAAACTGTTTTTT. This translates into CASSLEPAGDEKLFF.

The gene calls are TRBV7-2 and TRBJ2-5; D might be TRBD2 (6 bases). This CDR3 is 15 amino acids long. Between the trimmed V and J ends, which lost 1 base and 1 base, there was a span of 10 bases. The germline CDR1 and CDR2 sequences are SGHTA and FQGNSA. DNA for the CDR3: TGTGCCAGCAGCTTAGTGGGGGGTCCCCAAGAGACCCAGTACTTC. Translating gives CASSLVGGPQETQYF.

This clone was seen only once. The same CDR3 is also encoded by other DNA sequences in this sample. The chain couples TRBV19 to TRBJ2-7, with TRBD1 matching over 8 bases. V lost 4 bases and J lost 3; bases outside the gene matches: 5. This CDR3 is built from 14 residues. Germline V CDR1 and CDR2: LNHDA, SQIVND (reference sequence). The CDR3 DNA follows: TGTGCCAGTAGTACCCGGACAGGGAACTACGAGCAGTACTTC. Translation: CASSTRTGNYEQYF. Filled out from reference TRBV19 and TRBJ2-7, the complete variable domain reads DGGITQSPKYLFRKEGQNVTLSCEQNLNHDAMYWYRQDPGQGLRLIYYSQIVNDFQKGDIAEGYSVSREKKESFPLTVTSAQKNPTAFYLCASSTRTGNYEQYFGPGTRLTVT.

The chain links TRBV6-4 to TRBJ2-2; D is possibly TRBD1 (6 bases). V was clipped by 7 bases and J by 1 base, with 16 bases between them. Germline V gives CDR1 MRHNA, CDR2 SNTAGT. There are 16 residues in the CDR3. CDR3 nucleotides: TGTGCCAGCACCCAGAGGGGGAAGGTGAACACCGGGGAGCTGTTTTTT. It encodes CASTQRGKVNTGELFF.

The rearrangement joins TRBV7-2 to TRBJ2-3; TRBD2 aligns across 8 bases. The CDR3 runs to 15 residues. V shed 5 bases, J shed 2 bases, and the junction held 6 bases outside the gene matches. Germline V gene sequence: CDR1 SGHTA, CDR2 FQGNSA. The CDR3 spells CASSVGLVATDTQYF. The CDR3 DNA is TGTGCCAGCAGCGTGGGACTAGTTGCCACAGATACGCAGTATTTT.

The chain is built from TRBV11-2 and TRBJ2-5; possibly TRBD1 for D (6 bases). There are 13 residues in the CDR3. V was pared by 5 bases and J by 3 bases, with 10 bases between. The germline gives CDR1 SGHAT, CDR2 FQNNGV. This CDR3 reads CASSLRTEETQYF. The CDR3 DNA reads TGTGCCAGCAGCCTCCGGACAGAAGAGACCCAGTACTTC.

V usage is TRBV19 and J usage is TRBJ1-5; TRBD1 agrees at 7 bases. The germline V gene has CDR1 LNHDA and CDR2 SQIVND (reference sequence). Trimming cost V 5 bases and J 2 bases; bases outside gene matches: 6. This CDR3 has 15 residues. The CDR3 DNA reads TGTGCCAGTAGTCCCTTCACAGGGGGCAATCAGCCCCAGCATTTT. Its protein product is CASSPFTGGNQPQHF. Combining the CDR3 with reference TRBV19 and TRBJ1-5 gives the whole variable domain DGGITQSPKYLFRKEGQNVTLSCEQNLNHDAMYWYRQDPGQGLRLIYYSQIVNDFQKGDIAEGYSVSREKKESFPLTVTSAQKNPTAFYLCASSPFTGGNQPQHFGDGTRLSIL.

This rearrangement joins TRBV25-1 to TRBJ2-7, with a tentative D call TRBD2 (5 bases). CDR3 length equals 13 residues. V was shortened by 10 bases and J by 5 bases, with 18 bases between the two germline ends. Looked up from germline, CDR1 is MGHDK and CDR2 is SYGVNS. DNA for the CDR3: TGTGCCACTTCCATTTTCGGGAAAAACGAGCAGTACTTC. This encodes CATSIFGKNEQYF.

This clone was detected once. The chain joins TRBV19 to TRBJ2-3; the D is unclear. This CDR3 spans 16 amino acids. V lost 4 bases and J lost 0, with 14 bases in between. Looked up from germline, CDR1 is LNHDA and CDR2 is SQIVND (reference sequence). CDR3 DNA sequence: TGTGCCAGTAGTACCCGTACGGGTAGCAGCACAGATACGCAGTATTTT. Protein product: CASSTRTGSSTDTQYF.

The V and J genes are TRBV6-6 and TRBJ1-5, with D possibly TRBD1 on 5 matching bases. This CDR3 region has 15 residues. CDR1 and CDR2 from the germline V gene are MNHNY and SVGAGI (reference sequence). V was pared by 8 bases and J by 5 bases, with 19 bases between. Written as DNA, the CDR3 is TGTGCCAGCGTACAGGAATACAGGTATCATCAGCCCCAGCATTTT. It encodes CASVQEYRYHQPQHF.

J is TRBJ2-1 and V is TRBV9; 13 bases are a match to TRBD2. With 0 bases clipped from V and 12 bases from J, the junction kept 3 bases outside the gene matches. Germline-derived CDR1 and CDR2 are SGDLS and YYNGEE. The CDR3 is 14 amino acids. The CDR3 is CASSVGGLAGPQFF. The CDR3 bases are TGTGCCAGCAGCGTAGGGGGACTAGCGGGACCGCAGTTCTTC.

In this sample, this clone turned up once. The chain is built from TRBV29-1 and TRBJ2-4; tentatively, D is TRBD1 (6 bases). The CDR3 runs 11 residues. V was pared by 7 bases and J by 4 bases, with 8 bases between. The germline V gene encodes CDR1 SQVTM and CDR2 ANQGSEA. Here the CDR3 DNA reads TGCAGCGGCGGACAGAAAAACATTCAGTACTTC. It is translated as CSGGQKNIQYF.

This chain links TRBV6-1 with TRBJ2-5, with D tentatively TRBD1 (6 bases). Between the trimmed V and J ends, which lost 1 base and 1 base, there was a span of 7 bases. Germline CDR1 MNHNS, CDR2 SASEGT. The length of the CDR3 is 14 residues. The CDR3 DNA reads TGTGCCAGCAGTGAAGTGGACAGCCAAGAGACCCAGTACTTC. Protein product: CASSEVDSQETQYF.

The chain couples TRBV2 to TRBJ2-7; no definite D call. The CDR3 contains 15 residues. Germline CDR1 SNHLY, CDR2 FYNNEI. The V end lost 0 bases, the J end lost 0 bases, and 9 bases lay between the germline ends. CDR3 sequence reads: CASSEALRSSYEQYF. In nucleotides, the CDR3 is TGTGCCAGCAGTGAAGCGCTGCGTAGCTCCTACGAGCAGTACTTC.

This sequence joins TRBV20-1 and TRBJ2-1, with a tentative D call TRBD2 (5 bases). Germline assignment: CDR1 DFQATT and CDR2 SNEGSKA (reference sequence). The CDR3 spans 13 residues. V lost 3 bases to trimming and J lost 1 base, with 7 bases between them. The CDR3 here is CSASRTSYNEQFF. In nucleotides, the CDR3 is TGCAGTGCTAGTCGGACTTCCTACAATGAGCAGTTCTTC.

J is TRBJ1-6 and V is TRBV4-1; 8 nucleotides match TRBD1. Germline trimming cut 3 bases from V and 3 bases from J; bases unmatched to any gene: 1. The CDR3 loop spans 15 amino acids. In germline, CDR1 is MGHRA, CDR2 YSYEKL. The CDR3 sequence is CASSHGTGYNSPLHF. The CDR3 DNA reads TGCGCCAGCAGCCATGGGACAGGCTATAATTCACCCCTCCACTTT.

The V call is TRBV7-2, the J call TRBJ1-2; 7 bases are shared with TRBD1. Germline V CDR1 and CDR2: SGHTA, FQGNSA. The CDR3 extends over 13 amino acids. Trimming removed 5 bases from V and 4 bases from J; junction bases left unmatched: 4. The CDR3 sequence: CASSIGTAYGYTF. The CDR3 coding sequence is TGTGCCAGCAGCATAGGGACAGCCTATGGCTACACCTTC.

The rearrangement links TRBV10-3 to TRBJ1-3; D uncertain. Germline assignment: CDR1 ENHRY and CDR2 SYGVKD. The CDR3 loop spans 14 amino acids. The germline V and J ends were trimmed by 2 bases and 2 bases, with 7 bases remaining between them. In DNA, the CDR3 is TGTGCCATCAGTGAGAACATGGCTGGAAACACCATATATTTT. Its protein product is CAISENMAGNTIYF.